This T cell receptor beta chain was recorded in a study of technical replicates of blood from a few donors. Germline V CDR1 and CDR2: SGHRS, YFSETQ. The CDR3 length is 15 residues. Trimming removed 4 bases from V and 3 bases from J; junction bases left unmatched: 3. Only in-frame clones appear in the TCRdb table, and some are missing; sequencing was by immunoSEQ multiplex PCR. The sample has nearly 80,000 clones; 85% to 95% are singletons. This clonotype was sampled from a human donor in good health. Sequenced input: T cells isolated from PBMCs. The J gene is TRBJ2-1, the V gene TRBV5-1; 11 bases agree with TRBD2. The DNA for the CDR3 is TGCGCCAGCAGCGTGACTAGCGGGATCTACAATGAGCAGTTCTTC. Residues: CASSVTSGIYNEQFF.